The 18 T cell receptor beta chains reported below all come from one sample, sequenced in a study of Ad26.COV2.S vaccination and SARS-CoV-2 variants. The data were produced by immunoSEQ multiplex PCR, yet TCRdb's version contains in-frame clones alone and is incomplete. The sample lists around 140,000 clones; more than 80% were seen once. Sequencing was performed on peripheral blood, taken after recovery from COVID-19. The receptors come from a human donor who had recovered from COVID-19.

Only a few counts were recorded for this clone. The rearrangement links TRBV7-2 to TRBJ1-2, with a possible D match to TRBD1 (6 bases). Trimming stripped 0 bases from V and 5 bases from J, with 16 bases between. CDR3 size: 16 residues. CDR1 and CDR2 from the germline V gene are SGHTA and FQGNSA. CDR3 in amino acids: CASSLARGQGSYGYTF. CDR3 nucleotide sequence: TGTGCCAGCAGCTTAGCGCGGGGCCAGGGGAGTTATGGCTACACCTTC.

DNA for the CDR3: TGTGCCAGCAGCCTGATAATGGGGGGACAGGCGAACACCGGGGAGCTGTTTTTT. The encoded protein is CASSLIMGGQANTGELFF. V and J are TRBV5-4 and TRBJ2-2; 8 bases match TRBD1. V lost 4 bases to trimming and J lost 0 bases; unmatched junction nucleotides: 11. This CDR3 is 18 amino acids long. Germline lookup yields CDR1 SGHNT and CDR2 YYREEE (reference sequence).

This clone appeared a few times. The rearrangement uses TRBV4-1 and TRBJ1-1; no firm D call. V was clipped by 0 bases and J by 5 bases, with 10 bases between them. Germline values: CDR1 MGHRA, CDR2 YSYEKL. The CDR3 is made up of 14 amino acids. CDR3 nucleotides: TGCGCCAGCAGCCAAGAGGCCCGCGGGACTGAAGCTTTCTTT. Translating gives CASSQEARGTEAFF.

This clone was recorded once. The chain recombines TRBV7-8 with TRBJ1-3; no clear D. The CDR3 runs to 12 residues. V was trimmed by 5 bases and J by 4 bases, leaving 6 bases between them. Germline-derived CDR1 and CDR2 are SGHVS and FQNEAQ. CDR3 region: CASSLPGNTIYF. Here the CDR3 DNA reads TGTGCCAGCAGCCTCCCCGGAAACACCATATATTTT. The variable domain in full, with the rest retrieved from reference TRBV7-8 and TRBJ1-3, is GAGVSQSPRYKVAKRGQDVALRCDPISGHVSLFWYQQALGQGPEFLTYFQNEAQLDKSGLPSDRFFAERPEGSVSTLKIQRTQQEDSAVYLCASSLPGNTIYFGEGSWLTVV.

The chain uses TRBV9 and TRBJ2-1, with D possibly being TRBD1 (6 bases). CDR3 length: 15 residues. The V end was cut by 2 bases, the J end by 2 bases, with 11 bases between. Germline V gene lookup returns CDR1 SGDLS and CDR2 YYNGEE. CDR3 region: CASSVQQGPYNEQFF. The CDR3 bases are TGTGCCAGCAGCGTTCAACAGGGCCCCTACAATGAGCAGTTCTTC.

The chain recombines TRBV7-8 with TRBJ2-7; TRBD1 matches at 9 bases. The CDR3 extends over 16 amino acids. Germline assignment: CDR1 SGHVS and CDR2 FQNEAQ. V lost 0 bases to trimming and J lost 4 bases; unmatched junction nucleotides: 7. The CDR3 region has the DNA TGTGCCAGCAGCTTAGCAGGGCGACAGGGGGTGTACGAGCAGTACTTC. Translation gives CASSLAGRQGVYEQYF.

Only one count was recorded for this clone. V and J are TRBV5-4 and TRBJ2-5, with 7 bases matching TRBD2. Germline CDR1 and CDR2: SGHNT and YYREEE (reference sequence). This CDR3 contains 15 residues. The ends lost 4 bases at V and 5 bases at J; junction bases unmatched: 11. For the CDR3, the DNA is TGTGCCAGCAGCCCCGGAGGACGGGGGGAGGAGACCCAGTACTTC. It encodes CASSPGGRGEETQYF. Supplemented by reference TRBV5-4 and TRBJ2-5, the full variable domain reads ETGVTQSPTHLIKTRGQQVTLRCSSQSGHNTVSWYQQALGQGPQFIFQYYREEENGRGNFPPRFSGLQFPNYSSELNVNALELDDSALYLCASSPGGRGEETQYFGPGTRLLVL.

The J gene is TRBJ1-1, the V gene TRBV6-1; D gene uncertain. This CDR3 comprises 14 residues. Per germline, CDR1 MNHNS and CDR2 SASEGT. Trimming cost V 0 bases and J 1 base, with 6 bases left between them. The CDR3 sequence: CASSEALGNTEAFF. The CDR3 DNA follows: TGTGCCAGCAGTGAAGCGCTAGGGAACACTGAAGCTTTCTTT.

The rearrangement links TRBV7-2 to TRBJ2-4; TRBD1 is a possible D gene (6 bases). This CDR3 contains 18 residues. CDR1 and CDR2 from the germline V gene are SGHTA and FQGNSA. Trimming removed 2 bases from V and 1 base from J, with 18 bases in between. The CDR3 region is CASSLIWPSTGAKNIQYF. The CDR3 DNA is TGTGCCAGCAGCTTAATTTGGCCGTCCACAGGGGCCAAAAACATTCAGTACTTC.

The chain links TRBV5-5 to TRBJ1-5, with no clear D. V was trimmed by 3 bases and J by 0 bases, leaving 10 bases between them. Germline CDR1 reads SGHKS; CDR2 reads YYEKEE (reference sequence). The CDR3 spans 15 residues. The CDR3 sequence is CASSYGMNSNQPQHF. CDR3 nucleotide sequence: TGTGCCAGCAGCTACGGCATGAATAGCAATCAGCCCCAGCATTTT. The whole variable domain, filled in from reference TRBV5-5 and TRBJ1-5, reads DAGVTQSPTHLIKTRGQQVTLRCSPISGHKSVSWYQQVLGQGPQFIFQYYEKEERGRGNFPDRFSARQFPNYSSELNVNALLLGDSALYLCASSYGMNSNQPQHFGDGTRLSIL.

The V gene is TRBV7-9, the J gene TRBJ1-1; D remains unclear. The CDR3 consists of 15 residues. Trimming shortened V by 5 bases and J by 2 bases, and 15 bases separated the two germline ends. Germline V gives CDR1 SEHNR, CDR2 FQNEAQ (reference sequence). Here the CDR3 reads CASSPNERVNTEAFF. CDR3 DNA: TGTGCCAGCAGCCCTAACGAGAGGGTTAACACTGAAGCTTTCTTT.

The chain employs TRBV4-3 and TRBJ2-1, with TRBD2 matching 7 bases. Germline V gene sequence: CDR1 LGHNA, CDR2 YSLEER. J lost 0 bases, V lost 3 bases, and 5 bases had no gene match. The CDR3 is 16 amino acids. The CDR3 reads CASSQLRGDSYNEQFF. As DNA, the CDR3 is TGCGCCAGCAGCCAGCTTCGGGGGGACTCCTACAATGAGCAGTTCTTC.

The genes are TRBV6-5 and TRBJ2-1; 9 bases line up with TRBD2. The CDR3 is made up of 12 amino acids. With V trimmed by 6 bases and J by 13 bases, 7 bases remained unmatched. Germline V CDR1 and CDR2: MNHEY, SVGAGI. The CDR3 loop reads CASRPIAGDQFF. The CDR3 DNA follows: TGTGCCAGCAGACCGATAGCGGGGGACCAGTTCTTC.

The rearrangement links TRBV2 to TRBJ1-1; D is unclear. The CDR3 length is 12 residues. Trimming took off 6 bases at V and 4 bases at J, with 9 bases between the two ends. Germline V CDR1 and CDR2: SNHLY, FYNNEI. CDR3 amino acids: CASSFVGTEAFF. The CDR3 DNA sequence: TGTGCCAGCAGCTTTGTGGGCACTGAAGCTTTCTTT.

The V gene is TRBV28, the J gene TRBJ2-2, with a weak D call TRBD2 (7 bases). CDR3 length equals 16 residues. Germline V gene sequence: CDR1 MDHEN, CDR2 SYDVKM. V lost 8 bases and J 2 bases, leaving 18 bases between the germline ends. The CDR3 protein is CASLREGGLNTGELFF. DNA for the CDR3: TGTGCCAGCCTGCGAGAGGGGGGGCTTAACACCGGGGAGCTGTTTTTT.

This clone appeared a few times. The V and J genes are TRBV9 and TRBJ1-3; 7 bases line up with TRBD1. The CDR3 extends over 16 amino acids. Germline V lookup: CDR1 SGDLS, CDR2 YYNGEE. With 0 bases clipped from V and 1 base from J, the junction kept 4 bases outside the gene matches. CDR3 DNA sequence: TGTGCCAGCAGCGTAGTAGGCAGGGGGTCTGGAAACACCATATATTTT. Residues: CASSVVGRGSGNTIYF.

The V and J genes are TRBV12-3 or TRBV12-4 and TRBJ1-1, with TRBD1 identical over 11 bases. V trimming: 6 bases; J trimming: 5 bases; junction bases outside the gene matches: 2. The CDR3 loop spans 13 amino acids. CDR3 nucleotides: TGTGCCAGCAGCGGGACAGGGGGGACTGAAGCTTTCTTT. This codes for CASSGTGGTEAFF.

This chain connects TRBV6-5 to TRBJ2-1, with 9 bases aligning to TRBD1. Germline V gene lookup returns CDR1 MNHEY and CDR2 SVGAGI. V lost 5 bases and J lost 5; bases outside the gene matches: 7. CDR3 size: 15 residues. The DNA for the CDR3 is TGTGCCAGCAGTAGCCGGGACAGGGTCGACAATGAGCAGTTCTTC. Its protein is CASSSRDRVDNEQFF.